The 2 T cell receptor beta chains below were found in one sample sequenced in a study of untreated major depressive disorder. TCRdb's table, derived via immunoSEQ multiplex PCR, lists solely in-frame clones and lacks some. The sample lists about 21,000 clones, about nine tenths occurring once. Sequenced: CD4+ T cells from PBMCs. All receptors derive from a middle-aged woman in good health.

The chain has TRBV2 and TRBJ1-1; D unclear. From germline, CDR1 is SNHLY and CDR2 FYNNEI. The ends were cut back, 1 base at V and 4 bases at J, with 13 bases in the middle. CDR3 size: 15 residues. Here the CDR3 reads CASSEGESRITEAFF. The CDR3, as DNA: TGTGCCAGCAGTGAAGGGGAGTCTAGGATCACTGAAGCTTTCTTT.

The gene calls are TRBV2 and TRBJ1-1, with a tentative D call TRBD1 (5 bases). The ends were cut back, 7 bases at V and 0 bases at J, with 9 bases in the middle. Germline CDR1 SNHLY, CDR2 FYNNEI. The CDR3 runs to 13 residues. The CDR3 region has the DNA TGTGCCAGCAACAGGTATATGAACACTGAAGCTTTCTTT. Amino acids: CASNRYMNTEAFF.